This TCR beta chain appears in the sequencing data of a study of vaccination and CD4 T cells after COVID-19. The sample's treatment: roughly 11-day PBMC culture with coronavirus spike peptide pools or control peptides (ViraFEST assay). Sequencing of the DNA from cultured CD4+ T cells was carried out with the Oncomine TCR Beta short-read assay. Each CDR3 protein is one row after TCRdb ran MiXCR on the PCR reads. The data contain about 12,000 distinct CDR3 sequences, 50% to 70% of them singletons. No antigen is known for these receptors. Sequencing was done on a sample of CD4+ T cells from blood, cultured in vitro. The receptors here all came from a human donor who had recovered from COVID-19.

The chain has TRBV4-2 and TRBJ1-1; D remains ambiguous. CDR3 size: 16 residues. Germline V lookup: CDR1 LGHNA, CDR2 YNFKEQ. V was clipped by 0 bases and J by 11 bases, with 22 bases between them. DNA for the CDR3: TGTGCCAGCAGCCAAGAACTTATAAAAATGGGAGCATCGGCTTTCTTT. Amino acids: CASSQELIKMGASAFF.